These 6 T cell receptor beta chains originate from one sample sequenced in a study of blood T cell repertoires in COVID-19. Data came from immunoSEQ multiplex PCR; TCRdb stores just in-frame clones and leaves some out. In the table there are about 160,000 clones, about 86% of which are singletons. What was sequenced was peripheral blood. These receptors were obtained from a woman in her 70s with COVID-19, enrolled during active disease.

The rearrangement uses TRBV3-1 (or the pseudogene TRBV3-2) and TRBJ1-2, with 7 bases aligning to TRBD1. J lost 4 bases, V lost 6 bases, and 5 bases had no gene match. The CDR3 loop spans 13 amino acids. CDR1 and CDR2 from the germline V gene are LGHDT and YNNKEL (reference sequence). CDR3 sequence reads: CASSPQGVYGYTF. CDR3 DNA: TGTGCCAGCAGTCCTCAGGGGGTCTATGGCTACACCTTC.

A remark on this clone: The germline gene is not matched at one end of the junction; a read error may be the cause. J is TRBJ1-1 and V is TRBV5-4; 7 bases are shared with TRBD1. The germline CDR1 and CDR2 sequences are SGHNT and YYREEE (reference sequence). This CDR3 has 12 residues. The CDR3 here is CASSLGQGSGIF. Written as DNA, the CDR3 is TGTGCCAGCAGCTTGGGACAGGGAAGTGGGATCTTT.

V usage is TRBV5-1 and J usage is TRBJ2-7, with 11 nucleotides matching TRBD2. The CDR3 runs to 15 residues. CDR1 and CDR2 (germline): SGHRS, YFSETQ. Unmatched junction bases numbered 5, after V lost 1 base and J lost 5 bases. CDR3 region: CASSLSSSGGNEQYF. CDR3 DNA sequence: TGCGCCAGCAGCTTGAGTTCTAGCGGGGGGAACGAGCAGTACTTC.

This clone was seen once. The J gene is TRBJ2-5, the V gene TRBV5-1; TRBD2 matches at 15 bases. The CDR3 contains 16 residues. Germline assignment: CDR1 SGHRS and CDR2 YFSETQ. J lost 5 bases, V lost 0 bases, and 2 bases had no gene match. CDR3 DNA: TGCGCCAGCAGCTTGGGGACTAGCGGGGGGGCGGAGACCCAGTACTTC. Translated: CASSLGTSGGAETQYF. Looking up the rest from reference TRBV5-1 and TRBJ2-5 gives the full variable domain: KAGVTQTPRYLIKTRGQQVTLSCSPISGHRSVSWYQQTPGQGLQFLFEYFSETQRNKGNFPGRFSGRQFSNSRSEMNVSTLELGDSALYLCASSLGTSGGAETQYFGPGTRLLVL.

The V call is TRBV9, the J call TRBJ1-3; D is unclear. Germline V CDR1 and CDR2: SGDLS, YYNGEE. Trimming left V 3 bases short and J 0 bases short, with 16 bases between. The length of the CDR3 is 17 residues. CDR3 amino acids: CASSARFVPGSGNTIYF. The CDR3 DNA reads TGTGCCAGCAGCGCCCGGTTTGTGCCGGGCTCTGGAAACACCATATATTTT.

To note about this clone: Other DNA sequences from this sample encode an identical CDR3 as well. The genes are TRBV7-2 and TRBJ2-3; 9 bases match TRBD2. CDR3 length equals 14 residues. Germline lookup yields CDR1 SGHTA and CDR2 FQGNSA. The junction had 3 bases not matched to a gene; V was cut back by 5 bases and J by 3 bases. The CDR3 sequence: CASSPGLATDTQYF. CDR3 nucleotide sequence: TGTGCCAGCAGCCCGGGACTAGCTACAGATACGCAGTATTTT.